These T cell receptor beta chains were read from a single sample in a study of early T cells in non-severe SARS-CoV-2 infection. One entry per CDR3 protein, called by TCRdb with MiXCR from the 5' RACE reads. Found here are fewer than 75,000 distinct CDR3 sequences, less than 20% of them singletons; the top ten hold about 8.2%. The specimen comprised whole blood, sampled at baseline. All receptors come from an adult who was a healthcare worker with PCR-confirmed SARS-CoV-2 infection or an uninfected control (not recorded which). CDR3s include the opening cysteine and the closing phenylalanine or tryptophan.

>TRBJ2-7|TRBV6-1
CASSELLDGTYEQYF
>TRBJ1-3|TRBV6-6
CASTSGNTIYF
>TRBJ2-1|TRBV7-8
CASSLRPGLGSDEQFF
>TRBJ1-5|TRBV18
CASSPGSQPQHF
>TRBJ1-2|TRBV9
CASSDAQNYGYTF
>TRBJ2-2|TRBV13
CASSLVGQLSPNTGELFF
>TRBJ2-7|TRBV20-1
CSASSLADREQYF
>TRBJ2-1|TRBV29-1
CSVALAATYNEQFF
>TRBJ2-1|TRBV29-1
CSHRGGFSEQFF
>TRBJ1-1|TRBV5-1
CASSAGTTMNTEAFF
>TRBJ2-7|TRBV7-2
CASSPSGMPQYF
>TRBJ2-1|TRBV7-8
CASRDRVSYNEQFF
>TRBJ1-4|TRBV25-1
CASSEGGHFEKLFF
>TRBJ2-4|TRBV29-1
CSVSRGRDIQYF